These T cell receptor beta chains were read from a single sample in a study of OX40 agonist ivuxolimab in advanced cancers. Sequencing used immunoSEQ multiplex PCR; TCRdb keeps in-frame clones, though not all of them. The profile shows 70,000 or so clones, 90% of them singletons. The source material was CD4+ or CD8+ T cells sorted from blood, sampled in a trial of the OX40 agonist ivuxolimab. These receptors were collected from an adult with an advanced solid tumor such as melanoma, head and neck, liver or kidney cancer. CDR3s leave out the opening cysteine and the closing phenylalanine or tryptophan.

cdr3_aa: ASSPDTDTQY
j_call: TRBJ2-3
v_call: TRBV18

cdr3_aa: ASSILGGENTGELF
j_call: TRBJ2-2
v_call: TRBV6-6

cdr3_aa: ASSTRTSSLYEQY
j_call: TRBJ2-7
v_call: TRBV27

cdr3_aa: ASSKADIHYGYT
j_call: TRBJ1-2
v_call: TRBV21-1

cdr3_aa: ASSPDRLAKNIQY
j_call: TRBJ2-4
v_call: TRBV18

cdr3_aa: ASRSRRRTGELF
j_call: TRBJ2-2
v_call: TRBV2

cdr3_aa: AISGLAGSYEQY
j_call: TRBJ2-7
v_call: TRBV10-3

cdr3_aa: ASSLWTAGWETQY
j_call: TRBJ2-5
v_call: TRBV28

cdr3_aa: ASSRVTGEYNEQF
j_call: TRBJ2-1
v_call: TRBV5-6

cdr3_aa: ASSLGPAQNTIY
j_call: TRBJ1-3
v_call: TRBV11-3

cdr3_aa: ASSLGPWRPDQETQY
j_call: TRBJ2-5
v_call: TRBV11-2

cdr3_aa: SVGNGGSNQPQH
j_call: TRBJ1-5
v_call: TRBV29-1

cdr3_aa: ASKTSGYEQF
j_call: TRBJ2-1
v_call: TRBV5-1

cdr3_aa: ASSLGLASDTQY
j_call: TRBJ2-3
v_call: TRBV7-3

cdr3_aa: SVGTEETQY
j_call: TRBJ2-5
v_call: TRBV29-1

cdr3_aa: ASSFQWSGSYNEQF
j_call: TRBJ2-1
v_call: TRBV5-1

cdr3_aa: ASSPTNGLNEKLF
j_call: TRBJ1-4
v_call: TRBV5-6

cdr3_aa: ASSLSGSSYEQY
j_call: TRBJ2-7
v_call: TRBV7-9

cdr3_aa: ASSLDPGVSYEQY
j_call: -
v_call: TRBV5-1

cdr3_aa: ASRNLAGDRDTQY
j_call: TRBJ2-3
v_call: TRBV7-9

cdr3_aa: ASSFGLAGSYNEQF
j_call: TRBJ2-1
v_call: TRBV7-6

cdr3_aa: ASSSRLAGGLSGELF
j_call: TRBJ2-2
v_call: TRBV7-2

cdr3_aa: ASSLEGGTKGEKLF
j_call: TRBJ1-4
v_call: TRBV5-1

cdr3_aa: ASSSMTSGREYQETQY
j_call: TRBJ2-5
v_call: TRBV28

cdr3_aa: ASSLGPSYGYT
j_call: TRBJ1-2
v_call: TRBV28

cdr3_aa: ASSYGGSGANVLT
j_call: TRBJ2-6
v_call: TRBV6-6

cdr3_aa: ASSFLGQGASEQY
j_call: TRBJ2-7
v_call: TRBV11-1

cdr3_aa: ASSVGTSSGNTIY
j_call: TRBJ1-3
v_call: TRBV9

cdr3_aa: ASSIGRTDSPLH
j_call: TRBJ1-6
v_call: TRBV19

cdr3_aa: AIKRQDTNTEAF
j_call: TRBJ1-1
v_call: TRBV10-3

cdr3_aa: ASSLGVREPETQY
j_call: TRBJ2-5
v_call: TRBV11-2

cdr3_aa: ASSSREGLAKNIQY
j_call: TRBJ2-4
v_call: TRBV19

cdr3_aa: ASSIGSEQY
j_call: TRBJ2-7
v_call: TRBV19

cdr3_aa: ASSGTVRETQY
j_call: TRBJ2-5
v_call: TRBV28

cdr3_aa: ASAETGTGDQPQH
j_call: TRBJ1-5
v_call: TRBV5-1

cdr3_aa: ASSIVQGTEAF
j_call: TRBJ1-1
v_call: TRBV19

cdr3_aa: ASRVGSRETQY
j_call: TRBJ2-5
v_call: TRBV6-5

cdr3_aa: ASLLGTGYGYT
j_call: TRBJ1-2
v_call: TRBV6-6

cdr3_aa: ASSPKGTGGEKLF
j_call: TRBJ1-4
v_call: TRBV6-5

cdr3_aa: ASSPRGNTEAF
j_call: TRBJ1-1
v_call: TRBV18

cdr3_aa: ASSLATSGGTQY
j_call: TRBJ2-5
v_call: TRBV7-9

cdr3_aa: ATSRDSPGQPTDTQY
j_call: TRBJ2-3
v_call: TRBV15

cdr3_aa: ASSRTRGNEQF
j_call: TRBJ2-1
v_call: TRBV18

cdr3_aa: ASRGGSWSTDTQY
j_call: TRBJ2-3
v_call: TRBV6-1

cdr3_aa: ASSALKLSGSGNEQF
j_call: TRBJ2-1
v_call: TRBV9

cdr3_aa: ASSSRGGEGYNEQF
j_call: TRBJ2-1
v_call: TRBV7-2

cdr3_aa: ATSTGTANTGELF
j_call: TRBJ2-2
v_call: TRBV15

cdr3_aa: ASSSRQGAGEQY
j_call: TRBJ2-7
v_call: TRBV7-2

cdr3_aa: ASSRTGGNEQY
j_call: TRBJ2-7
v_call: TRBV6-6

cdr3_aa: ASSRAGDVDEQF
j_call: TRBJ2-1
v_call: TRBV18

cdr3_aa: ASSLTGPPIYEQY
j_call: TRBJ2-7
v_call: TRBV7-2

cdr3_aa: ASSLTSGGNQPQH
j_call: TRBJ1-5
v_call: TRBV11-2

cdr3_aa: ARSFRELPRVQY
j_call: TRBJ2-7
v_call: TRBV5-3